Below, 5 T cell receptor beta chains from the same sample are listed, as sequenced in a study of cytomegalovirus exposure and HLA in healthy donors. The PCR made use of 60 Vbeta and 13 Jbeta primers. Repertoires were generated with immunoSEQ multiplex PCR, while TCRdb's copy carries only in-frame clones and drops some. The sample yields around 190,000 clones, 75% to 90% seen once. The specimen sequenced was PBMCs. The origin of the receptors is a young woman in good health and CMV-seronegative.

The chain uses TRBV28 and TRBJ2-5; 12 bases line up with TRBD2. V lost 6 bases, J lost 4 bases, and 6 bases stayed unmatched. The CDR3 length is 15 residues. Germline CDR1 and CDR2: MDHEN and SYDVKM. CDR3 residues: CASSALAGGIETQYF. The CDR3 DNA follows: TGTGCCAGCAGCGCACTAGCGGGAGGAATAGAGACCCAGTACTTC.

The J gene is TRBJ2-7, the V gene TRBV19; perhaps TRBD1 as D (6 bases). Germline assignment: CDR1 LNHDA and CDR2 SQIVND (reference sequence). The CDR3 length is 12 residues. The ends were cut back, 4 bases at V and 6 bases at J, with 10 bases in the middle. This chain's CDR3 is CASSTMGAEQYF. CDR3 sequence (DNA): TGTGCCAGTAGTACTATGGGGGCCGAGCAGTACTTC.

The rearrangement links TRBV5-1 to TRBJ1-1; the D gene is possibly TRBD1 (5 bases). V lost 3 bases, J lost 4 bases, and 10 bases lay in between. Per germline, CDR1 SGHRS and CDR2 YFSETQ. The CDR3 contains 13 residues. This CDR3 reads CASSSGVSTEAFF. The CDR3 coding sequence is TGCGCCAGCAGCTCGGGGGTCAGCACTGAAGCTTTCTTT. Drawing the rest from reference TRBV5-1 and TRBJ1-1, the complete variable domain is KAGVTQTPRYLIKTRGQQVTLSCSPISGHRSVSWYQQTPGQGLQFLFEYFSETQRNKGNFPGRFSGRQFSNSRSEMNVSTLELGDSALYLCASSSGVSTEAFFGQGTRLTVV.

V is TRBV9 and J is TRBJ2-7, with a possible D match to TRBD1 (5 bases). Germline V gives CDR1 SGDLS, CDR2 YYNGEE. This CDR3 is built from 14 residues. Deletions cut 3 bases from V and 1 base from J, with 11 bases between. The CDR3 loop reads CASSALGQSYEQYF. CDR3 nucleotide sequence: TGTGCCAGCAGCGCTTTGGGGCAGTCCTACGAGCAGTACTTC.

The rearrangement joins TRBV5-1 to TRBJ1-3, with a possible D match to TRBD1 (5 bases). The CDR3 has 16 amino acids. Deletions cut 2 bases from V and 0 bases from J, with 12 bases between. Germline loops: CDR1 SGHRS, CDR2 YFSETQ. DNA of the CDR3: TGCGCCAGCAGCTTACAGGACCGCAGCTCTGGAAACACCATATATTTT. Its protein product is CASSLQDRSSGNTIYF. Combining the CDR3 with reference TRBV5-1 and TRBJ1-3 gives the whole variable domain KAGVTQTPRYLIKTRGQQVTLSCSPISGHRSVSWYQQTPGQGLQFLFEYFSETQRNKGNFPGRFSGRQFSNSRSEMNVSTLELGDSALYLCASSLQDRSSGNTIYFGEGSWLTVV.